Below are 2 T cell receptor beta chains sequenced from a single sample in a study of cytomegalovirus exposure and HLA in healthy donors. The assay was immunoSEQ multiplex PCR, and TCRdb's table has in-frame clones only and misses some. This sample has some 170,000 clones, with about 89% found just once. The sequenced sample consisted of PBMCs. Receptors were obtained from a man aged 18 to 35 in good health and CMV-seropositive.

V usage is TRBV6-1 and J usage is TRBJ1-2, with D unclear. Germline lookup yields CDR1 MNHNS and CDR2 SASEGT. The CDR3 has 15 amino acids. Trimming stripped 4 bases from V and 3 bases from J, with 15 bases between. CDR3 protein: CASSGLQRTHYGYTF. DNA of the CDR3: TGTGCCAGCAGTGGATTACAACGGACTCACTATGGCTACACCTTC.

The gene calls are TRBV5-1 and TRBJ2-4; 10 bases line up with TRBD2. The length of the CDR3 is 14 residues. Losses at the gene ends were 1 base for V and 8 bases for J; bases not matched to a gene: 3. The V gene's germline CDR1 is SGHRS and CDR2 YFSETQ. CDR3 in amino acids: CASSLTSGEYIQYF. The CDR3 DNA is TGCGCCAGCAGCTTGACTAGCGGGGAGTACATTCAGTACTTC.